A selection of T cell receptor beta chains follows, all from one sample in a study of cytomegalovirus exposure and HLA in healthy donors. Sequenced by immunoSEQ multiplex PCR; TCRdb stores in-frame clones only, minus some. Seen here are 50,000 or so clones, 72% observed once, and the top ten hold roughly 6.3%. Sample: PBMCs. Every receptor here comes from a man younger than 45 in good health and CMV-seronegative. Each CDR3 is given with its conserved first and last residue. The listing skips clone size in some rows; elsewhere it reads once, few, many or a size class.

few	TRBV6-6	CASSRTSGSGIGELFF
NA	TRBV27	CASSRAGQSDNEQFF
NA	TRBV29-1	CSVVTGGHEQYF
NA	TRBV4-1	CASSQQTGVQPQHF
NA	TRBV7-6	CASSFSQGAVQIGYTF
NA	TRBV5-1	CASSLGGSSNEQYF
NA	TRBV18	CASSPYEGENTEAFF
NA	TRBV6-1	CASSASRGSEAFF
NA	TRBV9	CASSGRRSGRETQYF
NA	TRBV7-9	CASSPPKLAGLPDTQYF
NA	TRBV7-8	CASSLGGRVGQYF
NA	TRBV19	CASSSGRGAYEQYF
NA	TRBV21-1	CASSKGNSGPNTDTQYF
large	TRBV27	CASSSLAGGIGYTF
NA	TRBV2	CASTSVTSYEQYF
once	TRBV19	CASRGQGARMDGYTF
few	TRBV2	CASSEFGRTEAFF
NA	TRBV14	CASSQEGGAEQYF
few	TRBV6-6	CASSPRGTGELFF
NA	TRBV27	CASRGLAGGITDTQYF
NA	TRBV5-1	CASSPRTSGASYEQYF
NA	TRBV29-1	CSVVTGTGATGYTF
NA	TRBV5-3	CARRKPGAMNTEAFF
few	TRBV4-2	CASSQDRGVCNEQFF
few	TRBV7-9	CASSPGTSGIYNEQFF
NA	TRBV9	CASSVGVGGPYEQYF
NA	TRBV6-1	CASTSGGLGGETQYF
NA	TRBV5-1	CASSSISGTDNEQFF
few	TRBV10-3	CAISESWVAGGTGELFF
NA	TRBV7-2	CASSFPGTSGDTDTQYF
NA	TRBV27	CASSAGGSYEQYF
NA	TRBV7-2	CASSLEGQPSVGQPQHF
NA	TRBV6-1	CASSLWTGSSYEQYF
NA	TRBV30	CAWGRLNNEQFF
NA	TRBV5-5	CASSGGQGVIVAGELFF
few	TRBV27	CASSLVGTGINNEQFF
NA	TRBV7-2	CASSSYGQGDYEQYF
NA	TRBV6-5	CASKGQGAYYEQYF
once	TRBV7-8	CASSLTTSGYNEQFF
few	TRBV7-2	CASSISETQYF
NA	TRBV30	CAWTSGTATDTQYF
NA	TRBV5-6	CASTRVSTEAFF
NA	TRBV7-9	CASSFGTGNTEAFF
NA	TRBV6-5	CASRYSSPGANVLTF
NA	TRBV10-3	CAISESVRDRDFYF
NA	TRBV15	CATSRRDSGRGYTF
NA	TRBV5-1	CASGGIDEQYF
NA	TRBV4-1	CASSQDLSGTGLFF
NA	TRBV30	CAWNRVGQETQYF
NA	TRBV10-2	CASGTGRNTEAFF
once	TRBV6-1	CASSESAKSSYNEQFF
NA	TRBV5-6	CASSTNSGTGPDTQYF
NA	TRBV5-1	CASSRTGITYNEQFF
NA	TRBV5-4	CASSLGGLAVDEQFF
NA	TRBV30	CAWSNAQGGGYGYTF